This T cell receptor beta chain stems from a study of T cells in Graves' hyperthyroidism and ophthalmopathy. Broader study findings: A 13 V-J model separated ophthalmopathy from stable hyperthyroidism.

The investigators amplified TCR beta CDR3 regions from RNA transcripts. The primer set for the first-round RT-PCR of the TCR CDR3 was HTBI. One entry per CDR3 protein, called by TCRdb with MiXCR from the multiplex PCR reads. Of 150,000 or so distinct CDR3 sequences in the sample, about 20% were seen once. Trimming pared 3 bases from V and 5 bases from J, leaving 15 bases between. Germline CDR1 is SEHNR and CDR2 is FQNEAQ (reference sequence). This CDR3 comprises 15 residues. Patients between 18 and 65 years old had hyperthyroidism, newly diagnosed and lasting under 2 months. PBMCs were derived from about 10 ml fresh peripheral blood. A word on this clonotype: The antigen remains undetermined.

The chain recombines TRBV7-9 with TRBJ2-3; D may be TRBD2 (5 bases). The sequenced sample was blood. The sequence was obtained from a woman in her 50s with Graves' hyperthyroidism that later progressed to Graves' ophthalmopathy. The DNA of the CDR3 is TGTGCCAGCAGCTTCAGCCTAGCTGCCGGAGATACGCAGTATTTT. As protein: CASSFSLAAGDTQYF. Filled out from reference TRBV7-9 and TRBJ2-3, the complete variable domain reads DTGVSQNPRHKITKRGQNVTFRCDPISEHNRLYWYRQTLGQGPEFLTYFQNEAQLEKSRLLSDRFSAERPKGSFSTLEIQRTEQGDSAMYLCASSFSLAAGDTQYFGPGTRLTVL.